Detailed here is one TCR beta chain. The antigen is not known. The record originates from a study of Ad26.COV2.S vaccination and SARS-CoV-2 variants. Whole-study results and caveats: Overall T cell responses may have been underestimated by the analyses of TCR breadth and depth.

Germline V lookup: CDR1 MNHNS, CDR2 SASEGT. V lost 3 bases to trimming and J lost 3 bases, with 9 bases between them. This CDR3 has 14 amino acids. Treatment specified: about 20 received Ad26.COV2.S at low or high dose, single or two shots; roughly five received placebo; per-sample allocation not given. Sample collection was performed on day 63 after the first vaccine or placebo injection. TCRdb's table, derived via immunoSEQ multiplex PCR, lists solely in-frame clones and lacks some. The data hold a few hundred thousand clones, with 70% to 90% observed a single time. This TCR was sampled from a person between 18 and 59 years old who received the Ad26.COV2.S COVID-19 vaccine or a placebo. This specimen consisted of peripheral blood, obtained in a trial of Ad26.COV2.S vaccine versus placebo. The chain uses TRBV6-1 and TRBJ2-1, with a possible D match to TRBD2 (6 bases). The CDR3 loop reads CASSEWGLYNEQFF. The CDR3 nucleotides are TGTGCCAGCAGTGAGTGGGGACTCTACAATGAGCAGTTCTTC.